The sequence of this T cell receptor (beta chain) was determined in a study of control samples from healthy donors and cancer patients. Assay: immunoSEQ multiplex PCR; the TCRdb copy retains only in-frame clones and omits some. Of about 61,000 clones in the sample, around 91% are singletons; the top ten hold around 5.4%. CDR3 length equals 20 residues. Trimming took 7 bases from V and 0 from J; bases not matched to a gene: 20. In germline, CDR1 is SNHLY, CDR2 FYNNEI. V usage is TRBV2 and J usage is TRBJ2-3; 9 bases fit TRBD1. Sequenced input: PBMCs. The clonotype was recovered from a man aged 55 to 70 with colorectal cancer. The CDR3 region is CASIPNLGQGIPSSTDTQYF. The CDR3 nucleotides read TGTGCCAGCATCCCGAATTTGGGACAGGGTATCCCATCTAGCACAGATACGCAGTATTTT.